The sequence of this T cell receptor (beta chain) was determined in a study of T cell responses to AZD1222 COVID-19 vaccine. The study, taken as a whole, reports: Spike as a whole was targeted by vaccine-associated CD4 TCRs, dominant at 160-218 and 743-854.

CDR3 size: 13 residues. Trimming removed 7 bases from V and 4 bases from J, with 13 bases in between. Germline loops: CDR1 SEHNR, CDR2 FQNEAQ (reference sequence). As to this clone: Its antigen is not known.

The table came from immunoSEQ multiplex PCR; TCRdb's copy has only in-frame clones and leaves some out. The data hold 150,000 to 200,000 clones, with approximately 90% observed a single time. The material sequenced was peripheral blood, taken 28 days after the second AZD1222 dose. V is TRBV7-9 and J is TRBJ1-2; a possible D gene is TRBD1 (6 bases). This clonotype was sampled from an adult who received the AZD1222 COVID-19 vaccine. CDR3 DNA: TGTGCCAGCACCCCGGGGGGGCCCTATGGCTACACCTTC. The encoded protein is CASTPGGPYGYTF.